This T cell receptor beta chain was sequenced in a study of response to subunit inactivated influenza vaccine. TCRdb reprocessed the RT-PCR reads with MiXCR, giving one entry per CDR3 protein. The sample records 550,000 to 800,000 distinct CDR3 sequences, over 11% being singletons. CDR3 length equals 12 residues. Germline V gives CDR1 KGHDR, CDR2 SFDVKD. V gave up 2 bases and J gave up 6 bases, with 3 bases separating them. This clonotype was seen a handful of times. Its cognate antigen is unknown. Study results and limitations: After each seasonal influenza vaccination, few new T cells are recruited, the authors suggested.

The TCR sequence derives from a man aged 45 to 65 who received an inactivated influenza vaccine. Sequencing was performed on PBMCs from blood, taken 14 to 15 days before vaccination. The chain joins TRBV24-1 to TRBJ2-2; D is unresolved. CDR3 sequence: CATSDWSGELFF. The CDR3 DNA reads TGTGCCACCAGTGATTGGTCCGGGGAGCTGTTTTTT.